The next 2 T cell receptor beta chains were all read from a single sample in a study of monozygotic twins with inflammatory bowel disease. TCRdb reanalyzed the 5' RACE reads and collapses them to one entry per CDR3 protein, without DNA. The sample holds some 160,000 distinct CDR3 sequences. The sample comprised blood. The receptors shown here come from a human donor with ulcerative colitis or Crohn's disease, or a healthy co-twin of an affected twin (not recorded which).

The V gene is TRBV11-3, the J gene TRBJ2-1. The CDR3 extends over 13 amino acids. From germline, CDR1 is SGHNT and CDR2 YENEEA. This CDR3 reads CASSDASYNEQFF.

This CDR3 is CSAKGANNQPQHF. The V and J genes are TRBV20-1 and TRBJ1-5; lacking DNA, the TRBD1 call made by TCRdb goes unchecked. In germline, CDR1 is DFQATT, CDR2 SNEGSKA (reference sequence). CDR3 length equals 13 residues.